These T cell receptor beta chains were read from a single sample in a study of T cell repertoires in cytomegalovirus infection. TCRdb re-analysed the reads in MiXCR, keeping a single row per CDR3 protein. The sample contains some 450,000 distinct CDR3 sequences, roughly 30% of which appear only once. Sequencing used PBMCs. The origin of the receptors is a human donor in good health (CMV status not recorded). Some clones in this sample may be carry-over from other donors' samples. The CDR3 runs from the conserved cysteine through the conserved F or W. D genes are given only for firm matches. Not every row has a clone size; where given, it reads once, few, many or a size class.

J gene | clone size | D gene | CDR3 length | V gene | CDR3 DNA | CDR3 protein
TRBJ1-1 | many | . | 16 | TRBV7-8 | TGTGCCAGCAGCTTAGTGAGTAGGGGGGTTAGGACTGAAGCTTTCTTT | CASSLVSRGVRTEAFF
TRBJ2-1 | . | . | 12 | TRBV2 | TGTGCCAGCAGTTTACCAGGCCGTGAGCAGTTCTTC | CASSLPGREQFF
TRBJ1-1 | . | . | 15 | TRBV6-5 | TGTGCCAGCAGTTACTCGTTTGCCGAAACCGCTGAAGCTTTCTTT | CASSYSFAETAEAFF
TRBJ1-2 | . | . | 19 | TRBV12-3/TRBV12-4 | TGTGCCAGCAGTTTAGCGCACGGGGTCGCGGGCCAAGGAGCCTCTGGCTACACCTTC | CASSLAHGVAGQGASGYTF
TRBJ1-2 | . | . | 16 | TRBV5-6 | TGTGCCAGCAGCTGGGGGGACGGCGGAAGTCCCAATGGCTCCACCTTC | CASSWGDGGSPNGSTF
TRBJ1-4 | . | TRBD1 | 14 | TRBV6-6 | TGTGCCAGCCTAAGGGGGCTGGCTAATGAAAAACTGTTTTTT | CASLRGLANEKLFF
TRBJ2-7 | few | . | 13 | TRBV6-2/TRBV6-3 | TGTGCCAGCAGTTACTACCAGGCCTACGAGCAGTACTTC | CASSYYQAYEQYF
TRBJ1-2 | . | TRBD1 | 14 | TRBV12-3/TRBV12-4 | TGTGCCAGCAGCCTGGGACAGCCCGACTATGGCTACACCTTC | CASSLGQPDYGYTF
TRBJ2-7 | . | . | 13 | TRBV28 | TGTGCCAGCAGTGGCGACAGGTCCTACGAGCAGTACTTC | CASSGDRSYEQYF
TRBJ1-6 | many | . | 14 | TRBV12-3/TRBV12-4 | TGTGCCAGCAGACCCGGGACGGAGAATTCACCCCTCCACTTT | CASRPGTENSPLHF
TRBJ2-2 | . | . | 15 | TRBV19 | TGTGCCAGTAGTATATTCCGGGCGAACACCGGGGAGCTGTTTTTT | CASSIFRANTGELFF
TRBJ2-7 | many | . | 14 | TRBV7-2 | TGTGCCAGCAGTTACAGGGTAGGCCCCTACGAGCAGTACTTC | CASSYRVGPYEQYF
TRBJ1-1 | . | . | 13 | TRBV7-9 | TGTGCCAGCAGCCCCTATGGGGCCACTGAAGCTTTCTTT | CASSPYGATEAFF
TRBJ2-5 | . | . | 16 | TRBV4-2 | TGTGCCAGCAGCCATCCCGCGTCACAGGCCCAAGAGACCCAGTACTTC | CASSHPASQAQETQYF
TRBJ2-2 | few | . | 15 | TRBV19 | TGTGCCAGTAGTATCAGAGTTTCGGGGGTCGGGGAGCTGTTTTTT | CASSIRVSGVGELFF
TRBJ2-5 | . | . | 16 | TRBV6-5 | TGTGCCAGCAGTAACCGGGAGGACAGGGTGCAAGAGACCCAGTACTTC | CASSNREDRVQETQYF
TRBJ2-7 | many | . | 15 | TRBV7-2 | TGTGCCAGCAGCCCGGAAGGGGTCTTAGATTACGAGCAGTACTTC | CASSPEGVLDYEQYF
TRBJ2-1 | . | TRBD2 | 18 | TRBV7-9 | TGTGCCAGCGCCCAGAGAGTCCTAGCGGGGGTGAACCAATATGAGCAGTTCTTC | CASAQRVLAGVNQYEQFF
TRBJ1-5 | few | . | 14 | TRBV7-9 | TGTGCCAGCAGCTTAGCGGCAGCTCCCCAGCCCCAGCATTTT | CASSLAAAPQPQHF
TRBJ2-2 | . | . | 19 | TRBV6-1 | TGTGCCAGCAGTTTCACCGACAGACGGATCGGCCCGAACACCGGGGAGCTGTTTTTT | CASSFTDRRIGPNTGELFF
TRBJ1-2 | . | . | 16 | TRBV5-6 | TGTGCCAGCAGCCAAATGGCCGGCAGTGGGGTTTATGGCTACACCTTC | CASSQMAGSGVYGYTF
TRBJ2-2 | . | . | 14 | TRBV9 | TGTGCCAGCAGCCCTTCAAGCGTGGCCGGGGAGCTGTTTTTT | CASSPSSVAGELFF
TRBJ2-7 | . | . | 14 | TRBV7-8 | TGTGCCCGCAGCTTAGGCGGGCAGGGTTACGAGCAGTACTTC | CARSLGGQGYEQYF
TRBJ2-3 | . | . | 15 | TRBV4-1 | TGCGCCAGCAGCCTCCAGCCCGGGACCAGAGATACGCAGTATTTT | CASSLQPGTRDTQYF
TRBJ2-3 | . | TRBD1 | 15 | TRBV29-1 | TGCAGCGTTCGGGACAGCCTCAGTAGCACAGATACGCAGTATTTT | CSVRDSLSSTDTQYF
TRBJ2-7 | . | TRBD1 | 14 | TRBV29-1 | TGCAGCGCCCGATTACAGGGGTCCCCCTACGAGCAGTACTTC | CSARLQGSPYEQYF
TRBJ1-2 | . | TRBD1 | 15 | TRBV7-9 | TGTGCCAGCAGCTTGTCAGGGGGAACTAACTATGGCTACACCTTC | CASSLSGGTNYGYTF
TRBJ2-1 | . | TRBD1 | 14 | TRBV6-6 | TGTGCCAGCAGTTACGGAGGACAGGGTAATGAGCAGTTCTTC | CASSYGGQGNEQFF